A selection of T cell receptor beta chains follows, all from one sample in a study of STAT3 mutations in large granular lymphocyte leukemia. TCRdb keeps only in-frame clones here, not all; method: immunoSEQ multiplex PCR. In the table there are 9,500 to 12,000 clones, about 85% of which are singletons. The sample taken for sequencing was peripheral blood mononuclear cells. All receptors derive from a man aged 80 or over with T-cell large granular lymphocyte leukemia. Some clones in this sample may be carry-over from other donors' samples. The CDR3 runs from the conserved cysteine through the conserved F or W. Each record gives: D gene, CDR3 length, V gene, J gene, CDR3 protein, CDR3 DNA. A D gene is named only where the DNA matches it firmly.

.	14	TRBV18	TRBJ2-7	CASSPAGPPYEQYF	TGTGCCAGCTCCCCGGCAGGCCCGCCCTACGAGCAGTACTTC
.	16	TRBV6-1	TRBJ2-7	CASSQATWYEHYEQYF	TGTGCCAGCAGTCAAGCAACGTGGTATGAACATTACGAGCAGTACTTC
.	13	TRBV29-1	TRBJ1-2	CSVEDGGGYGYTF	TGCAGCGTTGAGGACGGCGGGGGCTATGGCTACACCTTC
.	16	TRBV29-1	TRBJ2-1	CSVEGPGASTYNEQFF	TGCAGCGTTGAAGGGCCAGGGGCCTCCACCTACAATGAGCAGTTCTTC
.	12	TRBV19	TRBJ2-7	CASSTPEGRRHF	TGTGCCAGTAGTACCCCCGAGGGGAGAAGGCACTTC
TRBD1	15	TRBV4-3	TRBJ2-7	CASSQDRDRALEQYF	TGCGCCAGCAGCCAAGATCGCGACAGGGCACTCGAGCAGTACTTC
.	14	TRBV7-9	TRBJ1-6	CASREEQGDSPLHF	TGTGCCAGCCGAGAGGAGCAGGGCGATTCACCCCTCCACTTT
TRBD2	13	TRBV7-2	TRBJ2-7	CASLPGGGYEQYF	TGTGCCAGCTTACCCGGCGGGGGGTACGAGCAGTACTTC
TRBD1	16	TRBV19	TRBJ2-6	CASRKGQASGANVLTF	TGTGCCAGTAGGAAAGGACAGGCCTCTGGGGCCAACGTCCTGACTTTC
TRBD1	14	TRBV27	TRBJ1-2	CASSQDRGSYGYTF	TGTGCCAGCAGCCAGGACAGGGGATCGTATGGCTACACCTTC
.	13	TRBV7-2	TRBJ2-7	CASSAVRGYEQYF	TGTGCCAGCAGCGCAGTACGAGGCTACGAGCAGTACTTC
.	15	TRBV30	TRBJ2-1	CAWNRESRFYNEQFF	TGTGCCTGGAATCGTGAATCTCGCTTCTACAATGAGCAGTTCTTC
.	13	TRBV18	TRBJ2-3	CASSPPSTDTQYF	TGTGCCAGCTCACCCCCTAGCACAGATACGCAGTATTTT
.	12	TRBV7-2	TRBJ2-2	CASSRVPGELFF	TGTGCCAGCAGCAGGGTACCCGGGGAGCTGTTTTTT
.	16	TRBV5-3	TRBJ2-4	CARRPRGGLAKNIQYF	TGTGCCAGAAGGCCCAGGGGCGGTCTAGCCAAAAACATTCAGTACTTC
TRBD1	15	TRBV6-1	TRBJ2-7	CASSTQGAISYEQYF	TGTGCCAGCAGTACCCAGGGGGCGATCTCCTACGAGCAGTACTTC